This is a list of T cell receptor beta chains from one sample in a study of T-cell reconstitution after alpha-beta-depleted transplantation in children. TCRdb re-derived calls from the PCR reads in MiXCR, one entry per CDR3 protein. The table shows about 130,000 distinct CDR3 sequences, with around a tenth occurring only once. The sequenced sample was PBMCs, mostly from graft donor cells, obtained 180 days after TCRalphabeta/CD19-depleted stem cell transplant. The receptor source for this set is a girl in the first two years of life who had a stem cell transplant for combined immunodeficiency, so the T cells may come from the graft donor. The CDR3 runs from the conserved cysteine through the conserved F or W.

v_call: TRBV6-5
cdr3_aa: CASSFQAGGTDTQYF

v_call: TRBV27
cdr3_aa: CASSPRPYPSNTGELFF

v_call: TRBV12-3/TRBV12-4
cdr3_aa: CASSLRRLAVPETQYF

v_call: TRBV7-8
cdr3_aa: CASSPGQSYEQYF

v_call: TRBV10-3
cdr3_aa: CAIRLAGGPADTQYF

v_call: TRBV7-2
cdr3_aa: CASRPGSLRYEQYF

v_call: TRBV7-9
cdr3_aa: CASSLARALHPSYEQYF

v_call: TRBV12-3/TRBV12-4
cdr3_aa: CASSSQGRGSYEQYF

v_call: TRBV5-4
cdr3_aa: CASSPDRGVYGYTF

v_call: TRBV6-2/TRBV6-3
cdr3_aa: CASSPGLHTQYF

v_call: TRBV20-1
cdr3_aa: CSASPGRLANYGYTF

v_call: TRBV29-1
cdr3_aa: CSVQAFQETQYF

v_call: TRBV6-5
cdr3_aa: CASSYHRVAGERGTQYF

v_call: TRBV12-3/TRBV12-4
cdr3_aa: CASSIRAHQDTEAFF

v_call: TRBV20-1
cdr3_aa: CSARKYDGQETQYF

v_call: TRBV20-1
cdr3_aa: CCARAYRDRGRVGSTEAFF

v_call: TRBV20-1
cdr3_aa: CSAEQGLNTEAFF

v_call: TRBV29-1
cdr3_aa: CSVLPFPGPSPNEQFF

v_call: TRBV7-2
cdr3_aa: CASSPAGAEKLFF

v_call: TRBV19
cdr3_aa: CASSPTQVSGANVLTF

v_call: TRBV20-1
cdr3_aa: CSATGLGGTGELFF

v_call: TRBV7-2
cdr3_aa: CASSFRQGGTDTQYF

v_call: TRBV5-1
cdr3_aa: CASTIGQGGEQFF

v_call: TRBV29-1
cdr3_aa: CSSQRGGSYEQFF

v_call: TRBV20-1
cdr3_aa: CSAGTPSDEQYF

v_call: TRBV12-3/TRBV12-4
cdr3_aa: CASSLVGNEQYF

v_call: TRBV28
cdr3_aa: CASSPDGSQGISYEQYF

v_call: TRBV5-1
cdr3_aa: CASSLAMGAEAFF

v_call: TRBV5-1
cdr3_aa: CASSLANRGPNTGELFF

v_call: TRBV5-6
cdr3_aa: CASSLEDRGPFDGYTF

v_call: TRBV28
cdr3_aa: CASSLGFQPQHF

v_call: TRBV6-1
cdr3_aa: CASSQSQGYTDTQYF

v_call: TRBV6-1
cdr3_aa: CASTWGRTTYGYTF

v_call: TRBV10-3
cdr3_aa: CAISEGVQGAQETQYF

v_call: TRBV12-3/TRBV12-4
cdr3_aa: CASTPRGGISNQPQHF

v_call: TRBV12-3/TRBV12-4
cdr3_aa: CASSYLGYLQFF

v_call: TRBV12-3/TRBV12-4
cdr3_aa: CASRGPSGTTSSYNEQFF

v_call: TRBV3-1
cdr3_aa: CASSPVGTTNTGELFF

v_call: TRBV11-2
cdr3_aa: CASSFGWGTDTQYF

v_call: TRBV29-1
cdr3_aa: CSVTGQGYEQYF

v_call: TRBV24-1
cdr3_aa: CATSDSFLLAGAFRAGNEQFF

v_call: TRBV25-1
cdr3_aa: CASSTPGTWSSNEQFF

v_call: TRBV28
cdr3_aa: CASSLGAAGGALSPTTDTQYF

v_call: TRBV12-3/TRBV12-4
cdr3_aa: CASSEQGPKNIQYF

v_call: TRBV5-1
cdr3_aa: CASSGIAGYNEQFF

v_call: TRBV18
cdr3_aa: CASSPRTGGSLRNTEAFF